This T cell receptor (beta chain) originates from a study of Ad26.COV2.S vaccination and SARS-CoV-2 variants. Study-level background: Enrolled in COV1001, the donor was in the Ad26.COV2.S trial arm, which received the vaccine. Participants got Ad26.COV2.S intramuscularly, once or twice 56 days apart. Study results and caveats: Following vaccination, spike-specific CD8+ and CD4+ T cell responses reportedly exhibited substantial breadth.

Method: immunoSEQ multiplex PCR; TCRdb's copy keeps in-frame clones and lacks some. Here the sample spans around 340,000 clones, less than 90% being singletons. Regarding this clone: Its target is unknown.

Treatment: 15 to 20 received Ad26.COV2.S at low or high dose, single or two shots; five or six received placebo; per-sample allocation not given. Day 63 after the first injection of vaccine or placebo was the sampling time. An 18-55-year-old adult in Boston served as donor. V lost 7 bases and J 1 base, leaving 11 bases between the germline ends. The germline V gene has CDR1 LNHDA and CDR2 SQIVND (reference sequence). The CDR3 length is 15 residues. The TCR originated in a person aged 18-65 years who received the Ad26.COV2.S COVID-19 vaccine or a placebo. The chain couples TRBV19 to TRBJ1-6, with D possibly matching TRBD1 (5 bases). This material consisted of peripheral blood, taken in a trial of Ad26.COV2.S vaccine versus placebo. Here the CDR3 reads CASKQGGSYNSPLHF. In nucleotides, the CDR3 is TGTGCCAGTAAGCAGGGAGGTTCCTATAATTCACCCCTCCACTTT.